The sequence of this T cell receptor beta chain was determined in a study of tumor and adjacent non-tumor tissue in lung cancer (dated by TCRdb to the late 2010s). With regard to the full study: The cohort included around eleven adenocarcinoma, a couple of squamous cell carcinoma and 1 small cell lung cancer patients. The approximately 15 enrolled patients, of whom some ten were men and 5 were women, were aged roughly 30 to 80 years and were diagnosed with TNM stage I to III disease. Sequencing generated a total of some 130 million productive TCRbeta reads, averaging about 4.2 million reads per sample. Using bulk TCRbeta repertoires from approximately 15 lung cancer patients, the study set lung tumor tissue side by side with matched distant non-tumor lung tissue. TCRbeta CDR3 sequencing was performed on roughly 27 paired specimens, with one tumor sample and one normal lung sample collected per patient. Overall study results and their limits: The top 100 clones accounted for a significantly larger cumulative portion of the repertoire in normal lung than in tumor tissue. Significantly higher TCR diversity (inverse Simpson) was observed in tumor tissue than in normal lung tissue (around 450 vs 150, P = 0.0075, Mann-Whitney U test). TCR diversity was significantly higher in younger patients, and greater tumor TCR diversity was associated with shorter overall survival and shorter disease-free survival. Neither the sequencing platform nor unique molecular identifiers are mentioned in the methods. Only approximately 14 patients were in the cohort, and the authors stated that larger samples and more detailed clinical data are needed. Peripheral blood was not sequenced, so blood TCRbeta repertoires in these lung cancer patients were not examined.

RNA was isolated from bulk unsorted tissue, and RNA quality was assessed with a NanoDrop ND-1000 and an Agilent 2100. The donors were newly diagnosed lung cancer patients admitted for thoracic surgery in China from August to November 2014 who had not received prior chemotherapy. Patients with previous radiotherapy or chemotherapy, or with another concurrent cancer, were excluded from the study. Surgical tissue pieces of roughly 1-2.3 cm3 were preserved in RNAlater solution and stored at -80 °C until use. A remark on this clonotype: Its target antigen remains unknown. One base away lies a much larger clone, so this may be a sequencing read error.

Library construction relied on multiplex PCR. Instrument on record: Illumina HiSeq 2500. TCRbeta libraries were constructed through three rounds of nested PCR with primers (Table S4) according to protocols adapted from ARM-PCR. Before sequencing, PCR products in the 200-500 bp range were cut out of the gel and cleaned up using the QIAquick gel extraction kit. In the paper's pipeline: Reads were cleaned using Trimmomatic, were merged into complete CDR3 sequences using FLASH, and were assigned to V(D)J germline segments using MiTCR. Clonal diversity was computed as the inverse Simpson's index with VDJtools. A read counted as productive if the sequence was in-frame and lacked a premature stop codon. TCRdb trimmed the raw reads at Q25, called clones with MiXCR and kept productive beta chains. Identical CDR3 proteins give one entry, which carries the most common genes and DNA. The V and J calls follow TCRdb's processing rather than the paper's. For this sample there are more than 85,000 distinct CDR3 sequences; more than 70% appear just once. The ten most abundant clones make up about 39% of the sample.

Measured from the cysteine to the phenylalanine, the CDR3 is 16 residues long. CDR3 DNA only is kept here, 48 bases in frame from base 1. CDR1 and CDR2 (DFQATT, SNEGSKA) derive from the germline V gene (reference sequence). Specimen: lung tumor tissue. In this chain, TRBV20-1 is recombined with TRBJ1-1; 10 junctional bases match TRBD1. This TCR was sampled from a woman aged 60-75 years with non-small cell lung cancer. The DNA sequence reads TGCAATGCTAGACGACAGGGGGCTCCGATGAACACTGAAGCTTTCTTT. This encodes CNARRQGAPMNTEAFF.